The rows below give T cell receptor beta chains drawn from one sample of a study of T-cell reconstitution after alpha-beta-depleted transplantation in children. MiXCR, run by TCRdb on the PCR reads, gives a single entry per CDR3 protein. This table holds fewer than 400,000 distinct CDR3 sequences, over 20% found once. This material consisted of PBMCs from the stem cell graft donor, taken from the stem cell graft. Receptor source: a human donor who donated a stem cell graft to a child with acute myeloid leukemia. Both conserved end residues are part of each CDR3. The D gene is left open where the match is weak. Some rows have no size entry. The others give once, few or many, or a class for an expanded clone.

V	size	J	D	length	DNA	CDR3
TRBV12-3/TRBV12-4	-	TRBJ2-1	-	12	TGTGCCAGCAGTTCCGGGACGGCTGAGCAGTTCTTC	CASSSGTAEQFF
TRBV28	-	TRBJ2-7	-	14	TGTGCCAGCAGTGCCGGGTCTCAGGCATACGAGCAGTACTTC	CASSAGSQAYEQYF
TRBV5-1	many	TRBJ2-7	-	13	TGCGCCAGCAGTTTGCAGCGGAACTACGAGCAGTACTTC	CASSLQRNYEQYF
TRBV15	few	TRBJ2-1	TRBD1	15	TGTGCCACCAGCAGAGATCGGGGACAGTACAATGAGCAGTTCTTC	CATSRDRGQYNEQFF
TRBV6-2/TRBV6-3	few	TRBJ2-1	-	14	TGTGCCAGCAGTTACGGTGAGGGGGACAATGAGCAGTTCTTC	CASSYGEGDNEQFF
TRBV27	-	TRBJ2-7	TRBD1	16	TGTGCCAGCAGGACTACCGGGACAGAAACCTTCTACGAGCAGTACTTC	CASRTTGTETFYEQYF
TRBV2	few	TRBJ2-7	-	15	TGTGCCAGCAAGGAAAGGGGCTCTCATCCCTACGAGCAGTACTTC	CASKERGSHPYEQYF
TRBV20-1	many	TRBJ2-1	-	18	TGCAGTGCTAGAGATCTCTGGGAAGACGGGAGCGCCCCTAATGAGCAGTTCTTC	CSARDLWEDGSAPNEQFF
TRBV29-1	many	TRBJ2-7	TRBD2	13	TGCAGCGTTGCCGGGACTAGCGGGATCGAGCAGTACTTC	CSVAGTSGIEQYF
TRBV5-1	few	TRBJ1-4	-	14	TGCGCCAGCAGTAGTTACGGAACTAATGAAAAACTGTTTTTT	CASSSYGTNEKLFF
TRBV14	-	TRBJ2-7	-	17	TGTGCCAGCAGCCAAGATCCATTCGGGGCCACTGCCTACGAGCAGTACTTC	CASSQDPFGATAYEQYF
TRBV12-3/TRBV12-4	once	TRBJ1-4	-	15	TGTGCCAGCAGTTCGGCCCCGGGATTCAATGAAAAACTGTTTTTT	CASSSAPGFNEKLFF
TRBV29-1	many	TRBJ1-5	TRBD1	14	TGCAGCGTTGGGACAGGGAGGCAGAATCAGCCCCAGCATTTT	CSVGTGRQNQPQHF
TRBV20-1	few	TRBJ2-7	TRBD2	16	TGCAGTGCAGACTCACTAGCGGGATTGGGCTCCTACGAGCAGTACTTC	CSADSLAGLGSYEQYF
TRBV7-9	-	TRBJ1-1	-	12	TGTGCCAGCAGCTTTAGGGGGGTCGAAGCTTTCTTT	CASSFRGVEAFF
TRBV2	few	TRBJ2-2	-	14	TGTGCCAGCATTGCGACAGAGAACACCGGGGAGCTGTTTTTT	CASIATENTGELFF
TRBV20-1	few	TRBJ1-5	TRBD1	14	TGCAGTGCAACTCCGGGACAGGATAGGCAGCCCCAGCATTTT	CSATPGQDRQPQHF
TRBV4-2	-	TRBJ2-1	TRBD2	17	TGTGCCAGCAGCCAAGTAGGGAGGGCTAGCGGGAGCGAGGGGGAGTTCTTC	CASSQVGRASGSEGEFF
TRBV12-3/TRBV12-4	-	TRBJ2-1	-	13	TGTGCCAGCAGTTTATCAGAATACAATGAGCAGTTCTTC	CASSLSEYNEQFF
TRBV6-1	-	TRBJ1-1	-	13	TGTGCCAGCAGCCCCTGGGGGGGTCTTGAAGCTTTCTTT	CASSPWGGLEAFF
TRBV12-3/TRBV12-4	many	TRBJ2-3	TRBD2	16	TGTGCCAGCAGTATAGCGGGAGGCTCATTCACAGATACGCAGTATTTT	CASSIAGGSFTDTQYF
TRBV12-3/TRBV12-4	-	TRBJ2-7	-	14	TGTGCCAGCAGAGGAGACAGGTCTCTGACCGAGCAGTACTTC	CASRGDRSLTEQYF
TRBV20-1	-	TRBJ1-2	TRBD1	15	TGCAGTGCTAGTGGGCAGGGGGCAACCAACTATGGCTACACCTTC	CSASGQGATNYGYTF
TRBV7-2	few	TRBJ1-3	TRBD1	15	TGTGCCAGCAGCTCGGGGGGGACAGCTGGAAACACCATATATTTT	CASSSGGTAGNTIYF